A single sample gave rise to the 8 T cell receptor beta chains below, sequenced in a study of CD8+ T cells in alopecia areata. Extraction and reverse transcription of RNA yielded cDNA as the sequencing template. This table comes from immunoSEQ multiplex PCR, and its TCRdb copy is limited to in-frame clones, with some not included. The sample consists of about 250,000 clones, 60% of them appearing once. Treatment: oral pan-JAK inhibitor, 5-10 mg twice daily. Sequencing used CD4+ T cells sorted from blood, obtained at week 52, from a patient treated with tofacitinib. These receptors came from a human donor with alopecia areata.

This chain connects TRBV7-3 to TRBJ2-1, with 9 bases aligning to TRBD2. CDR3 length equals 15 residues. V lost 2 bases, J lost 5 bases, and 4 bases stayed unmatched. Germline V gene sequence: CDR1 SGHTA, CDR2 FQGTGA. The CDR3 DNA sequence: TGTGCCAGCAGCTTAGAACTAGCGGGCAACAATGAGCAGTTCTTC. Protein sequence: CASSLELAGNNEQFF.

V gene TRBV30 combines with J gene TRBJ1-1; D unresolved. The V and J ends lost 4 bases and 4 bases respectively, with 13 bases between them. The CDR3 covers 13 residues. Germline CDR1 and CDR2: GTSNPN and SVGIG (reference sequence). This chain's CDR3 is CAWTPREGTEAFF. The CDR3 coding sequence is TGTGCCTGGACCCCTCGGGAAGGCACTGAAGCTTTCTTT.

The chain uses TRBV5-1 and TRBJ2-5; possibly TRBD1 or TRBD2 for D (5 bases each). This CDR3 has 14 amino acids. Deletions cut 1 base from V and 5 bases from J, with 12 bases between. Germline V gene sequence: CDR1 SGHRS, CDR2 YFSETQ. CDR3 DNA sequence: TGCGCCAGCAGCTTGACTCGGGGCTTGGAGACCCAGTACTTC. It specifies CASSLTRGLETQYF. The whole variable domain, remainder taken from reference TRBV5-1 and TRBJ2-5, is KAGVTQTPRYLIKTRGQQVTLSCSPISGHRSVSWYQQTPGQGLQFLFEYFSETQRNKGNFPGRFSGRQFSNSRSEMNVSTLELGDSALYLCASSLTRGLETQYFGPGTRLLVL.

V usage is TRBV4-3 and J usage is TRBJ2-1, with 7 positions matching TRBD1. The germline V gene encodes CDR1 LGHNA and CDR2 YSLEER. The junction had 4 bases not matched to a gene; V was cut back by 4 bases and J by 4 bases. The length of the CDR3 is 14 residues. DNA for the CDR3: TGCGCCAGCAGCCGGACAGGTCTTTACAATGAGCAGTTCTTC. This sequence encodes CASSRTGLYNEQFF.

The gene calls are TRBV30 and TRBJ1-2; D remains ambiguous. The ends were cut back, 3 bases at V and 0 bases at J, with 11 bases in the middle. The CDR3 is made up of 14 amino acids. Germline V gene sequence: CDR1 GTSNPN, CDR2 SVGIG (reference sequence). CDR3 sequence reads: CAWSPPESNYGYTF. The CDR3 DNA reads TGTGCCTGGAGCCCGCCAGAATCTAACTATGGCTACACCTTC.

This chain joins TRBV7-2 and TRBJ2-2; 7 positions match TRBD2. The CDR3 covers 16 residues. J was trimmed by 0 bases and V by 4 bases; bases with no gene match: 5. CDR1 and CDR2 from the germline V gene are SGHTA and FQGNSA. CDR3 residues: CASSYDSGSNTGELFF. DNA of the CDR3: TGTGCCAGCAGCTATGATAGCGGGTCGAACACCGGGGAGCTGTTTTTT.

The chain links TRBV25-1 to TRBJ1-1; D is possibly TRBD1 (5 bases). CDR1 and CDR2 (germline): MGHDK, SYGVNS. The V end lost 1 base, the J end lost 9 bases, and 15 bases lay between the germline ends. This CDR3 contains 14 residues. CDR3 sequence (DNA): TGTGCCAGCAGTGAATTCGGGACCAACCAAAAAGCTTTCTTT. This translates into CASSEFGTNQKAFF.

This clone was seen only a few times. Different DNA sequences within this sample yield the same CDR3. The rearrangement joins TRBV30 to TRBJ1-1; D is unclear. The CDR3 is 13 amino acids. In germline, CDR1 is GTSNPN, CDR2 SVGIG (reference sequence). V lost 0 bases and J lost 1, with 6 bases in between. The CDR3 region has the DNA TGTGCCTGGAGTGTAGGAGAGAACACTGAAGCTTTCTTT. This codes for CAWSVGENTEAFF. Using reference TRBV30 and TRBJ1-1 for the parts outside the CDR3, the full variable domain is SQTIHQWPATLVQPVGSPLSLECTVEGTSNPNLYWYRQAAGRGLQLLFYSVGIGQISSEVPQNLSASRPQDRQFILSSKKLLLSDSGFYLCAWSVGENTEAFFGQGTRLTVV.